The source of this T cell receptor beta chain is a study of T cells in Graves' hyperthyroidism and ophthalmopathy. Graves' hyperthyroidism was deemed stable absent ophthalmopathy progression within 18 months. Researchers took RNA transcripts and amplified the TCR beta CDR3 regions from them. An initial round of RT-PCR targeting the TCR CDR3 relied on the HTBI primer set. In TCRdb, the multiplex PCR reads were re-called with MiXCR into one record per CDR3 protein. The sample carries 300,000 to 500,000 distinct CDR3 sequences, under 15% recorded once. Trimming took off 3 bases at V and 4 bases at J, with 9 bases between the two ends. The CDR3 is made up of 14 amino acids. Germline V lookup: CDR1 SNHLY, CDR2 FYNNEI. This clonotype was counted ten times or more.

The chain has TRBV2 and TRBJ1-4; D is unresolved. This receptor was obtained from a woman in her twenties or thirties with Graves' hyperthyroidism. Sequencing was performed on blood. The DNA of the CDR3 is TGTGCCAGCAGTGATGCAGGCAATAATGAAAAACTGTTTTTT. Translating gives CASSDAGNNEKLFF.